The following is a T cell receptor (beta chain) sequence with its context. Germline is not matched at one junction end, which may reflect a read error. This record comes from a study of shared clonotypes between healthy human individuals. This CDR3 has 14 residues. The V gene's germline CDR1 is MNHEY and CDR2 SVGAGI. Using immunoSEQ multiplex PCR, the repertoire was profiled, and TCRdb retains in-frame clones only, with some absent. The data contain some 1,600,000 clones, around 98% of them singletons. All participating donors were Caucasian adults from Nashville, Tennessee. The chain uses TRBV6-5 and TRBJ2-5; D ambiguous. Gene TRBJ2-7 matches the end of the DNA better, so the J call may be wrong. Sequencing was done on a sample of naive CD4+ T cells sorted from blood. Regarding subset: CD45RA+ positively selected. The receptor was derived from a young man in good health. In DNA form, the CDR3 reads TGTGCCAGCAGTTACTCCATGGGCTCCCACGAGCAGTACTTC. Translated: CASSYSMGSHEQYF.